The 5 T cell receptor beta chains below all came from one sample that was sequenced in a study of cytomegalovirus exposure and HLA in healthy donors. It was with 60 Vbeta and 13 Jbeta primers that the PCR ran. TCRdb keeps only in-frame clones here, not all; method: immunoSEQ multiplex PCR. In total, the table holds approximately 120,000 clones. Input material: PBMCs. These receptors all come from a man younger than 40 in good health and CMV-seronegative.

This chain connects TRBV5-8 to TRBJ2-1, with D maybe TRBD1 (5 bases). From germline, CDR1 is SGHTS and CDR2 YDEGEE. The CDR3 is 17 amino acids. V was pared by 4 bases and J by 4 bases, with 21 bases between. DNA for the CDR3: TGTGCCAGCAGCCCACTTATCAAGAAAAAGGGGTACAATGAGCAGTTCTTC. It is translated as CASSPLIKKKGYNEQFF.

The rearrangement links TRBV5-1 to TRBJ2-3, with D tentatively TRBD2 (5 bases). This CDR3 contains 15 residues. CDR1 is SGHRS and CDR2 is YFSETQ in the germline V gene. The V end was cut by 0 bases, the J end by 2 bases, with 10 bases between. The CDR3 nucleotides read TGCGCCAGCAGCTTGGGTAGCGTATTCACAGATACGCAGTATTTT. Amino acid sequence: CASSLGSVFTDTQYF. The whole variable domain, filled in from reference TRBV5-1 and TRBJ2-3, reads KAGVTQTPRYLIKTRGQQVTLSCSPISGHRSVSWYQQTPGQGLQFLFEYFSETQRNKGNFPGRFSGRQFSNSRSEMNVSTLELGDSALYLCASSLGSVFTDTQYFGPGTRLTVL.

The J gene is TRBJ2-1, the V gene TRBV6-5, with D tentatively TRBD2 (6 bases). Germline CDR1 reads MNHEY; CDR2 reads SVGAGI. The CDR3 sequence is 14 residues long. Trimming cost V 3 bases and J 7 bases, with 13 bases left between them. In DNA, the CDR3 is TGTGCCAGCAGTTATAATGCCGGGGGTAATGAGCAGTTCTTC. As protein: CASSYNAGGNEQFF.

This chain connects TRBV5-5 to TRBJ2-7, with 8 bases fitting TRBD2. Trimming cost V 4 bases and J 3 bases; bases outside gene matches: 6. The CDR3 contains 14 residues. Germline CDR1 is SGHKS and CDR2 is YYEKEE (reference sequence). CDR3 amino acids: CASSGTSGVYEQYF. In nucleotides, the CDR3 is TGTGCCAGCAGCGGAACTAGCGGTGTCTACGAGCAGTACTTC. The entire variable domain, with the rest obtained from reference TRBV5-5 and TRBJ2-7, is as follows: DAGVTQSPTHLIKTRGQQVTLRCSPISGHKSVSWYQQVLGQGPQFIFQYYEKEERGRGNFPDRFSARQFPNYSSELNVNALLLGDSALYLCASSGTSGVYEQYFGPGTRLTVT.

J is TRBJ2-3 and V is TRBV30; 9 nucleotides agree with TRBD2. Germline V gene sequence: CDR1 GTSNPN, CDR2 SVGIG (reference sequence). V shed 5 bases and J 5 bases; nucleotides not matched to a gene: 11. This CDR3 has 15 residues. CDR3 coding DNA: TGTGCCTGGTCCGAGGGACTAGCTCTTTTAGATACGCAGTATTTT. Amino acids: CAWSEGLALLDTQYF.